These 6 T cell receptor beta chains were sequenced from one sample in a study of blood T cell repertoires in COVID-19. Here immunoSEQ multiplex PCR was the method, and the copy in TCRdb shows in-frame clones only, minus some. The data show some 100,000 clones, approximately 84% seen once. Sequencing input: peripheral blood. These receptors came from a man at least 80 years old with active or convalescent COVID-19.

V usage is TRBV27 and J usage is TRBJ1-1; D is undetermined. The CDR3 covers 13 residues. V was shortened by 0 bases and J by 3 bases, with 5 bases between the two germline ends. The germline V gene has CDR1 MNHEY and CDR2 SMNVEV (reference sequence). CDR3 sequence reads: CASSLSSDTEAFF. The DNA of the CDR3 is TGTGCCAGCAGTTTATCCAGTGACACTGAAGCTTTCTTT.

The rearrangement uses TRBV7-2 and TRBJ2-5, with 7 bases matching TRBD1. The V segment lost 6 bases and the J segment 4 bases; nucleotides outside the gene matches: 5. Germline CDR1 reads SGHTA; CDR2 reads FQGNSA. CDR3 size: 13 residues. The CDR3 nucleotides are TGTGCCAGCAGTCCTGACAGGGCAGAGACCCAGTACTTC. Translation gives CASSPDRAETQYF.

The table lists this clone with a few counts. The rearrangement joins TRBV19 to TRBJ1-4; the match to TRBD1 covers 9 bases. Unmatched junction bases numbered 6, after V lost 6 bases and J lost 7 bases. The V gene's germline CDR1 is LNHDA and CDR2 SQIVND (reference sequence). The CDR3 is 14 amino acids. The CDR3 region has the DNA TGTGCCAGTAGCCAGGGACAGGGTCGTGAAAAACTGTTTTTT. It yields the protein CASSQGQGREKLFF.

The J gene is TRBJ2-3, the V gene TRBV12-3 or TRBV12-4; D is unresolved. CDR3 length: 13 amino acids. V dropped 6 bases and J dropped 0 bases, with 7 bases sitting between them. Here the CDR3 DNA reads TGTGCCAGCAGCCGTAGTAGCACAGATACGCAGTATTTT. The encoded protein is CASSRSSTDTQYF.

CDR3 loop: CASSSVPPRRGNTEAFF. The DNA for the CDR3 is TGTGCCAGCAGCTCCGTTCCCCCGCGGCGGGGGAACACTGAAGCTTTCTTT. The rearrangement joins TRBV5-5 to TRBJ1-1; D unclear. Germline V gene lookup returns CDR1 SGHKS and CDR2 YYEKEE (reference sequence). V was shortened by 3 bases and J by 1 base, with 19 bases between the two germline ends. The CDR3 sequence is 17 residues long.

V usage is TRBV7-2 and J usage is TRBJ2-7; 8 nucleotides align to TRBD1. This CDR3 is 16 amino acids long. CDR1 and CDR2 from the germline V gene are SGHTA and FQGNSA. With V trimmed by 1 base and J by 3 bases, 8 bases remained unmatched. The CDR3 coding sequence is TGTGCCAGCAGCTTAGTGGCGGGACAGGAGAGCTACGAGCAGTACTTC. Translated, it gives CASSLVAGQESYEQYF.